Below, one TCR beta chain is given with its context. These data come from a study of T-cell reconstitution after alpha-beta-depleted transplantation in children. A TCRbeta library incorporating unique molecular identifiers was prepared. TCRdb reanalysed the PCR reads using MiXCR and keeps one entry per CDR3 protein. The sample has a few hundred thousand distinct CDR3 sequences; roughly 24% are singletons. This CDR3 spans 14 amino acids. Germline values: CDR1 MNHEY, CDR2 SVGAGI. V was trimmed by 2 bases and J by 6 bases, leaving 11 bases between them. The chain uses TRBV6-5 and TRBJ2-1, with D possibly called TRBD1 or TRBD2 (5 bases each). This material consisted of PBMCs, taken before TCRalphabeta/CD19-depleted stem cell transplant. This receptor was obtained from a girl aged 2 to 9 with Fanconi anemia, due to receive a stem cell transplant. CDR3: CASSYRGAGNEQFF. CDR3 sequence (DNA): TGTGCCAGCAGTTACAGGGGCGCGGGCAATGAGCAGTTCTTC.